The clone carrying this TCR beta chain came up many times. V lost 5 bases and J lost 9; bases outside the gene matches: 10. CDR3 length: 15 residues. Per the germline V gene, CDR1 is MDHEN and CDR2 is SYDVKM. The data are from a study of read filtering for tumor transcriptome and immune sequencing. Study-level information: The cohort had some 17 men and approximately 13 women aged roughly 45 to 90, mean approximately 66 years. Revised staging placed roughly 8 patients in R-ISS I, about 17 in II, 6 or 7 in III. After DNase treatment, RNA was made into whole-transcriptome libraries.

Molecular barcoded adaptors covering alpha/delta and beta/gamma chains were used on 400 ng RNA. TCRdb ran MiXCR on the reads and lists one entry per CDR3 protein. The sample holds 35,000 to 40,000 distinct CDR3 sequences; less than 15% are singletons and the top ten take more than 15%. This TCR derives from a donor aged 40 or over with multiple myeloma. The sample taken for sequencing was a population of CD138-negative cells sorted from bone marrow. The J gene is TRBJ2-1, the V gene TRBV28; 10 bases fit TRBD1. CDR3 sequence (DNA): TGTGCCAGCAGTCCGAGGACAGGGGGGCCCATTGAGCAGTTCTTC. Translation gives CASSPRTGGPIEQFF.